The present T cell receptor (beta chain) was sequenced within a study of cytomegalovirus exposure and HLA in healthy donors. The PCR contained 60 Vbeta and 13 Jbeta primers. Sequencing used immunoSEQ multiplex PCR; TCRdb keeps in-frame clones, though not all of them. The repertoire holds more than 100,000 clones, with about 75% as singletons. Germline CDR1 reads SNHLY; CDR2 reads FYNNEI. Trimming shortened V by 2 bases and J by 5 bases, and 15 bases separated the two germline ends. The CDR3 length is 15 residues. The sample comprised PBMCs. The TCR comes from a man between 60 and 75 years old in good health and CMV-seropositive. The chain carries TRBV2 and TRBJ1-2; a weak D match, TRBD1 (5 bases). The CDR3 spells CASSEPNRGGYGYTF. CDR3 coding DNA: TGTGCCAGCAGTGAACCAAACCGGGGGGGGTATGGCTACACCTTC. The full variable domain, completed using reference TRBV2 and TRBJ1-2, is EPEVTQTPSHQVTQMGQEVILRCVPISNHLYFYWYRQILGQKVEFLVSFYNNEISEKSEIFDDQFSVERPDGSNFTLKIRSTKLEDSAMYFCASSEPNRGGYGYTFGSGTRLTVV.